Below are 30 T cell receptor beta chains sequenced from a single sample in a study of cytomegalovirus exposure and HLA in healthy donors. 60 Vbeta and 13 Jbeta primers were used in PCR. Generated by immunoSEQ multiplex PCR, the TCRdb table keeps only in-frame clones and is missing some. The sample lists a few hundred thousand clones; 75% to 90% were seen once. Source material: PBMCs. Receptors were obtained from a girl aged 2 to 9 in good health and CMV-seronegative.

V is TRBV19 and J is TRBJ2-7, with D perhaps matching TRBD1 (5 bases). The CDR3 length is 15 residues. CDR1 and CDR2 (germline): LNHDA, SQIVND (reference sequence). V gave up 2 bases and J gave up 3 bases, with 14 bases separating them. CDR3 sequence (DNA): TGTGCCAGTAGTATAACCGACAGTAAACTCTACGAGCAGTACTTC. This sequence encodes CASSITDSKLYEQYF.

The V call is TRBV6-6, the J call TRBJ1-5; no reliable D call. The CDR3 is 15 amino acids. Trimming took off 2 bases at V and 7 bases at J, with 15 bases between the two ends. Germline assignment: CDR1 MNHNY and CDR2 SVGAGI (reference sequence). The chain's CDR3 is CASSYHKRFSQPQHF. CDR3 DNA: TGTGCCAGCAGTTACCACAAACGTTTTAGCCAGCCCCAGCATTTT.

J is TRBJ2-2 and V is TRBV5-1; D uncertain. V was cut by 4 bases and J by 5 bases, with 3 bases left in between. The CDR3 is made up of 11 amino acids. CDR1 and CDR2 from the germline V gene are SGHRS and YFSETQ. The CDR3 is CASSQTGELFF. The DNA of the CDR3 is TGCGCCAGCAGCCAGACCGGGGAGCTGTTTTTT.

The genes are TRBV6-5 and TRBJ1-6; no definite D call. The CDR3 consists of 14 residues. V lost 2 bases and J lost 10, with 12 bases in between. Germline V lookup: CDR1 MNHEY, CDR2 SVGAGI. The CDR3 here is CASSYEGWGSPLHF. CDR3 nucleotide sequence: TGTGCCAGCAGTTACGAGGGCTGGGGATCACCCCTCCACTTT.

This clone has only a few counts. The chain is built from TRBV5-6 and TRBJ2-1; the match to TRBD2 covers 13 bases. The germline V gene has CDR1 SGHDT and CDR2 YYEEEE. The trim removed 4 bases at V and 4 bases at J, leaving 8 bases unmatched. CDR3 length: 17 amino acids. CDR3 residues: CASSVQPGLAGYNEQFF. DNA of the CDR3: TGTGCCAGCAGCGTCCAACCGGGACTAGCGGGGTACAATGAGCAGTTCTTC. Together with reference TRBV5-6 and TRBJ2-1, the CDR3 gives the full variable domain: DAGVTQSPTHLIKTRGQQVTLRCSPKSGHDTVSWYQQALGQGPQFIFQYYEEEERQRGNFPDRFSGHQFPNYSSELNVNALLLGDSALYLCASSVQPGLAGYNEQFFGPGTRLTVL.

The chain recombines TRBV28 with TRBJ1-2; D is uncertain. The CDR3 runs 12 residues. Per germline, CDR1 MDHEN and CDR2 SYDVKM. Deletions cut 5 bases from V and 5 bases from J, with 9 bases between. DNA of the CDR3: TGTGCCAGCAGTACCTCCGGGTATGGCTACACCTTC. As protein: CASSTSGYGYTF.

The chain uses TRBV27 and TRBJ2-7, with 11 bases matching TRBD2. Losses at the gene ends were 3 bases for V and 1 base for J; bases not matched to a gene: 11. CDR3 length: 18 residues. Germline V CDR1 and CDR2: MNHEY, SMNVEV (reference sequence). DNA of the CDR3: TGTGCCAGCAGTTTTGGCCTAGTAGCGGGGGGGCTATCCTACGAGCAGTACTTC. Amino acid sequence: CASSFGLVAGGLSYEQYF.

The V and J genes are TRBV14 and TRBJ2-1; possibly TRBD2 for D (5 bases). CDR1 SGHDN and CDR2 FVKESK come from the germline V gene. The CDR3 loop spans 15 amino acids. V was cut by 2 bases and J by 1 base, with 9 bases left in between. The CDR3 region is CASSQQDWSYNEQFF. For the CDR3, the DNA is TGTGCCAGCAGCCAACAGGACTGGTCCTACAATGAGCAGTTCTTC.

J is TRBJ1-1 and V is TRBV15, with D tentatively TRBD1 (5 bases). Deletions cut 4 bases from V and 4 bases from J, with 10 bases between. Germline CDR1 LNHNV, CDR2 YYDKDF (reference sequence). There are 13 residues in the CDR3. The CDR3 DNA follows: TGTGCCACCAGCACCACGGGGGGCACTGAAGCTTTCTTT. Residues: CATSTTGGTEAFF.

The V gene is TRBV9, the J gene TRBJ2-7, with 7 bases lining up with TRBD2. V was pared by 4 bases and J by 2 bases, with 3 bases of the junction left unmatched. Looked up from germline, CDR1 is SGDLS and CDR2 is YYNGEE. This CDR3 spans 13 amino acids. CDR3 sequence: CASSSGTTYEQYF. DNA for the CDR3: TGTGCCAGCAGCTCCGGGACTACCTACGAGCAGTACTTC.

The genes are TRBV11-2 and TRBJ2-7; D gene uncertain. Between the trimmed V and J ends, which lost 3 bases and 4 bases, there was a span of 10 bases. Germline values: CDR1 SGHAT, CDR2 FQNNGV. CDR3 size: 13 residues. CDR3 DNA sequence: TGTGCCAGCAGCTTTAGTTCGCATTACGAGCAGTACTTC. Translated, it gives CASSFSSHYEQYF.

Remarks on this clone: An end of the junction differs from the germline gene, which may be a read error. Other DNA sequences of this sample code for an identical CDR3. This chain links TRBV7-2 with TRBJ1-2; D perhaps matches TRBD1 (6 bases). The CDR3 consists of 13 residues. Germline CDR1 reads SGHTA; CDR2 reads FQGNSA. CDR3 nucleotide sequence: TGCGCCAGCAGTCGGACAGCTAACTATGGCTACACCTTC. This encodes CASSRTANYGYTF.

This clone was picked up a small number of times. This chain joins TRBV11-2 and TRBJ1-5; D is uncertain. The CDR3 runs to 11 residues. Trimming shortened V by 4 bases and J by 6 bases, and 4 bases separated the two germline ends. Per the germline V gene, CDR1 is SGHAT and CDR2 is FQNNGV. The CDR3 bases are TGTGCCAGCAGCTCGGGTCAGCCCCAGCATTTT. Protein: CASSSGQPQHF.

The chain carries TRBV30 and TRBJ1-3; a weak D match, TRBD1 (6 bases). The CDR3 is made up of 15 amino acids. Trimming removed 2 bases at V and 0 bases at J, with 11 bases between. The germline gives CDR1 GTSNPN, CDR2 SVGIG (reference sequence). Written as DNA, the CDR3 is TGTGCCTGGAGTACAGGGACGAGCTCTGGAAACACCATATATTTT. This translates into CAWSTGTSSGNTIYF.

The CDR3 protein is CASSVAGGRRLGNTIYF. In DNA, the CDR3 is TGTGCCAGCAGCGTAGCGGGGGGGCGCAGGTTGGGAAACACCATATATTTT. This chain connects TRBV9 to TRBJ1-3; D may be TRBD1 (6 bases). CDR1 and CDR2 (germline): SGDLS, YYNGEE. V dropped 0 bases and J dropped 4 bases, with 17 bases sitting between them. This CDR3 has 17 amino acids.

This chain uses TRBV4-1 with TRBJ2-2; 8 bases align to TRBD2. V trimming: 1 base; J trimming: 1 base; junction bases outside the gene matches: 5. CDR3 length: 17 residues. Per germline, CDR1 MGHRA and CDR2 YSYEKL. The CDR3 here is CASSQAGRAWNTGELFF. CDR3 nucleotide sequence: TGCGCCAGCAGCCAAGCCGGGAGGGCCTGGAACACCGGGGAGCTGTTTTTT.

CDR3 amino acids: CASSSWATGELFF. For the CDR3, the DNA is TGTGCCAGCAGTAGCTGGGCCACCGGGGAGCTGTTTTTT. This chain connects TRBV6-1 to TRBJ2-2, with D unresolved. The V gene's germline CDR1 is MNHNS and CDR2 SASEGT. The germline V and J ends were trimmed by 5 bases and 4 bases, with 8 bases remaining between them. The CDR3 runs 13 residues.

The V call is TRBV10-1, the J call TRBJ1-2; D is unresolved. The CDR3 runs to 13 residues. V shed 3 bases and J shed 8 bases, with 13 bases lying between them. The germline CDR1 and CDR2 sequences are WNHNN and SYGVQD (reference sequence). The CDR3 DNA follows: TGCGCCAGCAGTGATAGGACTTCGGGGGGCTACACCTTC. Its translation is CASSDRTSGGYTF.

This clone is a singleton in its sample. The chain combines TRBV11-2 with TRBJ1-2; D is undetermined. Trimming stripped 2 bases from V and 1 base from J, with 11 bases between. The germline gives CDR1 SGHAT, CDR2 FQNNGV. The CDR3 length is 15 residues. The CDR3 protein is CASSLTPRSNYGYTF. The CDR3 nucleotides read TGTGCCAGCAGCTTAACCCCACGGAGTAACTATGGCTACACCTTC.

To note about this clone: This CDR3 fails to terminate in the conserved phenylalanine or tryptophan, so it likely reflects a read error. The DNA is left out, because the CDR3 cannot be placed on it with certainty; the CDR3 is given as TCRdb lists it. The chain uses TRBV20-1 and TRBJ2-7; the table calls TRBD1, which could not be checked here. The CDR3 sequence runs 11 residues, both termini included. Looked up from germline, CDR1 is DFQATT and CDR2 is SNEGSKA (reference sequence). Here the CDR3 reads CSAQGAKALEI.

This clone showed up just once. The V call is TRBV27, the J call TRBJ1-1; TRBD1 is a possible D gene (6 bases). Germline-derived CDR1 and CDR2 are MNHEY and SMNVEV (reference sequence). The CDR3 is 15 amino acids. V was trimmed by 0 bases and J by 4 bases, leaving 12 bases between them. The CDR3 region has the DNA TGTGCCAGCAGTTTATCGAAGGCAGGGGTCACTGAAGCTTTCTTT. As protein: CASSLSKAGVTEAFF.

V and J are TRBV14 and TRBJ2-3; no firm D call. CDR1 and CDR2 (germline): SGHDN, FVKESK. The CDR3 loop spans 14 amino acids. Trimming stripped 1 base from V and 0 bases from J, with 5 bases between. CDR3 in DNA: TGTGCCAGCAGCCAAGGTTCTAGCACAGATACGCAGTATTTT. It codes for CASSQGSSTDTQYF. The entire variable domain, with the rest obtained from reference TRBV14 and TRBJ2-3, is as follows: EAGVTQFPSHSVIEKGQTVTLRCDPISGHDNLYWYRRVMGKEIKFLLHFVKESKQDESGMPNNRFLAERTGGTYSTLKVQPAELEDSGVYFCASSQGSSTDTQYFGPGTRLTVL.

The V and J genes are TRBV28 and TRBJ2-7; 9 nucleotides match TRBD2. Per the germline V gene, CDR1 is MDHEN and CDR2 is SYDVKM. The CDR3 consists of 12 residues. V lost 4 bases to trimming and J lost 7 bases; unmatched junction nucleotides: 2. CDR3 sequence reads: CASSSAGGEQYF. In DNA, the CDR3 is TGTGCCAGCAGTTCAGCGGGGGGTGAGCAGTACTTC.

This clone has only a few counts. The gene calls are TRBV30 and TRBJ1-1; D uncertain. The V end lost 4 bases, the J end lost 1 base, and 7 bases lay between the germline ends. In germline, CDR1 is GTSNPN, CDR2 SVGIG (reference sequence). The CDR3 has 12 residues. DNA of the CDR3: TGTGCCTGGATCCTCAGGAACACTGAAGCTTTCTTT. Protein product: CAWILRNTEAFF. Full variable domain (missing parts from reference TRBV30 and TRBJ1-1): SQTIHQWPATLVQPVGSPLSLECTVEGTSNPNLYWYRQAAGRGLQLLFYSVGIGQISSEVPQNLSASRPQDRQFILSSKKLLLSDSGFYLCAWILRNTEAFFGQGTRLTVV.

The chain is built from TRBV7-6 and TRBJ1-1; 10 positions match TRBD1. The V segment lost 3 bases and the J segment 0 bases; nucleotides outside the gene matches: 7. This CDR3 contains 17 residues. The V gene's germline CDR1 is SGHVS and CDR2 FNYEAQ. CDR3 loop: CASSLSGTGALNTEAFF. The CDR3 DNA reads as TGTGCCAGCAGCTTGTCCGGGACAGGGGCATTGAACACTGAAGCTTTCTTT.

This clone showed up just a few times. The V call is TRBV23-1, the J call TRBJ1-3; TRBD1 is a possible D gene (6 bases). TRBV23-1 is assigned to the ORF class and has an uncertain function. The V end lost 2 bases, the J end lost 0 bases, and 14 bases lay between the germline ends. This CDR3 is built from 17 residues. The CDR3 bases are TGCGCCAGCAGTCAAGCCCAAGGGGGTACCTCTGGAAACACCATATATTTT. Protein sequence: CASSQAQGGTSGNTIYF.

The chain recombines TRBV6-1 with TRBJ1-1; D gene unclear. From germline, CDR1 is MNHNS and CDR2 SASEGT. The CDR3 has 15 amino acids. V lost 5 bases and J lost 4, with 17 bases in between. CDR3 bases: TGTGCCAGCAGTCTCGCATCGACATACCCCACTGAAGCTTTCTTT. Amino acid sequence: CASSLASTYPTEAFF.

This clone was seen a few times. Here the CDR3 reads CASSLGPFSYEQYF. The CDR3 DNA follows: TGTGCCAGCAGCTTAGGGCCCTTTTCCTACGAGCAGTACTTC. This chain joins TRBV7-2 and TRBJ2-7; D gene unclear. V shed 1 base and J shed 1 base, with 8 bases lying between them. Germline CDR1 SGHTA, CDR2 FQGNSA. This CDR3 comprises 14 residues.

The chain links TRBV5-5 to TRBJ2-4; tentatively, D is TRBD1 (5 bases). Trimming shortened V by 4 bases and J by 0 bases, and 14 bases separated the two germline ends. The V gene's germline CDR1 is SGHKS and CDR2 YYEKEE (reference sequence). The CDR3 runs 16 residues. CDR3 bases: TGTGCCAGCAGCCTTTGGGGCAGACTAGCCAAAAACATTCAGTACTTC. Its translation is CASSLWGRLAKNIQYF.

In this sample, this clone turned up once. CDR3 DNA sequence: TGTGCCAGCAGCTTAAGGACAGGGGCGATTGTTGGGTCCTACGAGCAGTACTTC. Protein: CASSLRTGAIVGSYEQYF. The V gene is TRBV11-2, the J gene TRBJ2-7; 9 bases agree with TRBD1. The CDR3 spans 18 residues. Unmatched junction bases numbered 12, after V lost 2 bases and J lost 1 base. Germline CDR1 reads SGHAT; CDR2 reads FQNNGV.